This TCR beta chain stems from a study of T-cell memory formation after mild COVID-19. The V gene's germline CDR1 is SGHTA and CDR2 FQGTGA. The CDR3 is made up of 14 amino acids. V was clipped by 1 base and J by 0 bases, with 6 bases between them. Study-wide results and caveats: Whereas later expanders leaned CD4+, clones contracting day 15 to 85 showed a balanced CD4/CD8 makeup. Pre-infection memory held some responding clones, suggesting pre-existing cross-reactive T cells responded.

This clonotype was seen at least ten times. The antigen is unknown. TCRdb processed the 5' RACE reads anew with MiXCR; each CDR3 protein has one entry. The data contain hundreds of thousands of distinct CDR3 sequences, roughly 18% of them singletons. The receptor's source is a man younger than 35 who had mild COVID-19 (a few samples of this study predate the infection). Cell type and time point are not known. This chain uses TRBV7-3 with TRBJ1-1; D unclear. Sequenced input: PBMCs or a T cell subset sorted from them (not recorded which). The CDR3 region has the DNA TGTGCCAGCAGCTTAAGTGGCATGAACACTGAAGCTTTCTTT. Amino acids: CASSLSGMNTEAFF. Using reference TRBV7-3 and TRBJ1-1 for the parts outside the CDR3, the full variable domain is GAGVSQTPSNKVTEKGKYVELRCDPISGHTALYWYRQSLGQGPEFLIYFQGTGAADDSGLPNDRFFAVRPEGSVSTLKIQRTERGDSAVYLCASSLSGMNTEAFFGQGTRLTVV.